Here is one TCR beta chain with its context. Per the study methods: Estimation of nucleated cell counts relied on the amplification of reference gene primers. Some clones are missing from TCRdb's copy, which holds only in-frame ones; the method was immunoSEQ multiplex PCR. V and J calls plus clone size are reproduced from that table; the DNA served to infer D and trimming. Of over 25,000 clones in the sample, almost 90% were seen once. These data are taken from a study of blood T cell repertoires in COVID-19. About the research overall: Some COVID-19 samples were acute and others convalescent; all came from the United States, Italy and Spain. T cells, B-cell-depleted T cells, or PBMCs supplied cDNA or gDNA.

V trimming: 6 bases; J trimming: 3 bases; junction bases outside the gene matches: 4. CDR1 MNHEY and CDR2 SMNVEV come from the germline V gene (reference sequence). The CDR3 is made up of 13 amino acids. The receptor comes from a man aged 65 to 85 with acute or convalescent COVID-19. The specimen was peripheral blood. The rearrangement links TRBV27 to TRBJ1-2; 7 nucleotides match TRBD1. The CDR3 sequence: CASRPQGDYGYTF. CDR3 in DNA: TGTGCCAGCAGACCTCAGGGGGACTATGGCTACACCTTC.